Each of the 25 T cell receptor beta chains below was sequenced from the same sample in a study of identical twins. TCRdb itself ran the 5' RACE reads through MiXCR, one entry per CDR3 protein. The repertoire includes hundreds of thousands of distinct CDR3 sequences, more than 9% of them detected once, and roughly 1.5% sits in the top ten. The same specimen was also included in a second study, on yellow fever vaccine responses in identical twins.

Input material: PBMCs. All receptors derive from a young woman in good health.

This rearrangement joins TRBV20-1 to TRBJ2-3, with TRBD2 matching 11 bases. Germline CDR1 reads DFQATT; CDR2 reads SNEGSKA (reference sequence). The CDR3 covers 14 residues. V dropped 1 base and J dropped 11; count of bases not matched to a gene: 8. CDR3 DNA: TGCAGTGCTAGAGGGGGGTCTAGCGGGGGGTTGCAGTATTTT. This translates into CSARGGSSGGLQYF.

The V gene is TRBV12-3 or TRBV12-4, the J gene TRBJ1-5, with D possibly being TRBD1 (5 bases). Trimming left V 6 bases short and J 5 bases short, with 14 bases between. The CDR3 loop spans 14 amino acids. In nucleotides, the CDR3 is TGTGCCAGCAGACCCGACAGTACAGATCAGCCCCAGCATTTT. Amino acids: CASRPDSTDQPQHF.

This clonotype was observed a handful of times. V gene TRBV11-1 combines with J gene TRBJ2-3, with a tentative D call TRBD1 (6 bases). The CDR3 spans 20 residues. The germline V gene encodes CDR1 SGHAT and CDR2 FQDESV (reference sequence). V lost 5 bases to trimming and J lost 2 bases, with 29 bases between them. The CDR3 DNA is TGTGCCAGCAGCCCGAGCTACAGGGAACAGCGGTTTTATAACACAGATACGCAGTATTTT. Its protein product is CASSPSYREQRFYNTDTQYF.

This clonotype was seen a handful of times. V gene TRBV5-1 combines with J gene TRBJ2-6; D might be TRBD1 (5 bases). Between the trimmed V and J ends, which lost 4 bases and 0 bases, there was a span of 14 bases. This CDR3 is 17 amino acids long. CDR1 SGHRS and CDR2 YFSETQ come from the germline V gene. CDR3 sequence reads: CASSPRQSGSGANVLTF. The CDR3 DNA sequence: TGCGCCAGCAGCCCCAGACAGTCAGGCTCTGGGGCCAACGTCCTGACTTTC. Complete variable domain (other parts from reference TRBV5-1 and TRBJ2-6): KAGVTQTPRYLIKTRGQQVTLSCSPISGHRSVSWYQQTPGQGLQFLFEYFSETQRNKGNFPGRFSGRQFSNSRSEMNVSTLELGDSALYLCASSPRQSGSGANVLTFGAGSRLTVL.

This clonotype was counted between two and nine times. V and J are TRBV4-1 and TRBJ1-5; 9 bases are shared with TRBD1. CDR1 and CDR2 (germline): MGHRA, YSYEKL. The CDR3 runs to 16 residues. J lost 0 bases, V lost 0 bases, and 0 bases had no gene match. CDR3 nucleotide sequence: TGCGCCAGCAGCCAAGAGGACAGGGGTAGCAATCAGCCCCAGCATTTT. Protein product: CASSQEDRGSNQPQHF.

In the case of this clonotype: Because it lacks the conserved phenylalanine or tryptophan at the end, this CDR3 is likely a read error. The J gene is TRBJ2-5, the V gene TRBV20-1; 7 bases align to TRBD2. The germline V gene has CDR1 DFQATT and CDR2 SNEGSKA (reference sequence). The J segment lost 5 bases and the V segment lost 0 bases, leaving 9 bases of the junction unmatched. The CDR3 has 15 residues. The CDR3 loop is CSARDGGEYGETQYL. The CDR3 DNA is TGCAGTGCTAGAGATGGGGGGGAGTATGGGGAGACCCAGTACTTG.

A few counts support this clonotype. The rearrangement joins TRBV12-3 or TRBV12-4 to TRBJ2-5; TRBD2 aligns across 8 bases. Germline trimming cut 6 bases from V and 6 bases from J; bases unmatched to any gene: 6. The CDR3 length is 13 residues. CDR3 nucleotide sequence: TGTGCCAGCAGCGAAGGGACTAGGCAGACCCAGTACTTC. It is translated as CASSEGTRQTQYF.

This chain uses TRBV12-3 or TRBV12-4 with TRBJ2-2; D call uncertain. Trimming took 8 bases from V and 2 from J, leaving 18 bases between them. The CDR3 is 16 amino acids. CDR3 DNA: TGTGCCAGCTGGACCCCGAGCATCACCAACACCGGGGAGCTGTTTTTT. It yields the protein CASWTPSITNTGELFF.

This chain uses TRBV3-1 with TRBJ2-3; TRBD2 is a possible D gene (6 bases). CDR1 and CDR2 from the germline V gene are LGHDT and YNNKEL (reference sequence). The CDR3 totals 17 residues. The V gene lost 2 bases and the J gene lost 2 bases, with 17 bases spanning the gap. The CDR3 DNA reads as TGTGCCAGCAGCCAACTGGTGGAGGGAGACGCCACAGATACGCAGTATTTT. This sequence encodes CASSQLVEGDATDTQYF.

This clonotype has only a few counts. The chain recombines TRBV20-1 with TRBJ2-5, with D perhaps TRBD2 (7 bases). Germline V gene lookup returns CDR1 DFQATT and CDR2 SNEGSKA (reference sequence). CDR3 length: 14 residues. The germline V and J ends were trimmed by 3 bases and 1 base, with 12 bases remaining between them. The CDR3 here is CSARRGQGQETQYF. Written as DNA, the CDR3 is TGCAGTGCTAGGCGGGGGCAGGGCCAAGAGACCCAGTACTTC.

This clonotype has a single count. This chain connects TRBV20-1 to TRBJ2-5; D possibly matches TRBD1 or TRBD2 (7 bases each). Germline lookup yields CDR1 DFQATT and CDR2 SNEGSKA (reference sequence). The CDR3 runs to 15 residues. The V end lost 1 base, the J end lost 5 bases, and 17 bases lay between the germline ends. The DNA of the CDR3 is TGCAGTGCTAGAGTCTTAGGGAGGGGGCGGGAGACCCAGTACTTC. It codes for CSARVLGRGRETQYF.

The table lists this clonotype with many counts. CDR3 residues: CSAPRQGWANEKLFF. The CDR3 DNA is TGCAGTGCGCCGAGGCAGGGTTGGGCTAATGAAAAACTGTTTTTT. The gene calls are TRBV20-1 and TRBJ1-4, with a possible D match to TRBD1 (5 bases). The germline gives CDR1 DFQATT, CDR2 SNEGSKA (reference sequence). V dropped 6 bases and J dropped 3 bases, with 17 bases sitting between them. The length of the CDR3 is 15 residues.

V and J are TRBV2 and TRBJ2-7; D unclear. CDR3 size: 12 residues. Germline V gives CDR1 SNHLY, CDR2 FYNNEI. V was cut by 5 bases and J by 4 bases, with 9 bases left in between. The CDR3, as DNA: TGTGCCAGCAGTAAGACGGAGTACGAGCAGTACGTC. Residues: CASSKTEYEQYV.

The CDR3 is CASLYDSPYEQYF. DNA of the CDR3: TGTGCCAGCCTATATGACAGCCCCTACGAGCAGTACTTC. The chain is built from TRBV2 and TRBJ2-7; possibly TRBD1 for D (5 bases). Between the trimmed V and J ends, which lost 8 bases and 2 bases, there was a span of 13 bases. The CDR3 contains 13 residues. CDR1 is SNHLY and CDR2 is FYNNEI in the germline V gene.

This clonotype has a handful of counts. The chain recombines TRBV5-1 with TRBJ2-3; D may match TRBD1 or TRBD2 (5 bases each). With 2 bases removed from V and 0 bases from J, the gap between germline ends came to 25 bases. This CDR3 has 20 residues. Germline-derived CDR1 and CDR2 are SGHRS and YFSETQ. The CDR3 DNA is TGCGCCAGCAGCTTACGGGGCCGAGACACATACAGCACTAGCACAGATACGCAGTATTTT. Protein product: CASSLRGRDTYSTSTDTQYF.

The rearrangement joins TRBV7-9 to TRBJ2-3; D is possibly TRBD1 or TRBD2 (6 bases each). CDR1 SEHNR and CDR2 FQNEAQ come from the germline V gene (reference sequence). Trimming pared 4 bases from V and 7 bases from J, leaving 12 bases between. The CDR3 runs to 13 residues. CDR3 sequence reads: CASSSQGGNTQYF. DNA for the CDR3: TGTGCCAGCAGCTCCCAAGGGGGGAATACGCAGTATTTT.

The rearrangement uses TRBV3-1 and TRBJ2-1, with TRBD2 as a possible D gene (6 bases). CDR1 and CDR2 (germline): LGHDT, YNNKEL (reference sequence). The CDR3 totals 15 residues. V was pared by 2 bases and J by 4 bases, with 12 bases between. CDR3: CASSQTRTNYNEQFF. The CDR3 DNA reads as TGTGCCAGCAGCCAAACGAGGACTAATTACAATGAGCAGTTCTTC.

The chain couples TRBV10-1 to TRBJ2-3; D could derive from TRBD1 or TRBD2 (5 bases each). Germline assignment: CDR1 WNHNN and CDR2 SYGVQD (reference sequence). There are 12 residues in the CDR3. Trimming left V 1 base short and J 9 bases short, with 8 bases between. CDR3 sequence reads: CASSEFGGTQYF. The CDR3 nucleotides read TGCGCCAGCAGTGAGTTTGGGGGAACGCAGTATTTT.

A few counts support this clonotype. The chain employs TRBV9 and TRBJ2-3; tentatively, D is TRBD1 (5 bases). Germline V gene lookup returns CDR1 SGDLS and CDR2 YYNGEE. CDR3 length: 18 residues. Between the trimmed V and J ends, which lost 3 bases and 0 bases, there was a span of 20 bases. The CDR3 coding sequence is TGTGCCAGCAGCGAGGCCCCGAGTAGGGGCGTTAGCACAGATACGCAGTATTTT. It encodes CASSEAPSRGVSTDTQYF.

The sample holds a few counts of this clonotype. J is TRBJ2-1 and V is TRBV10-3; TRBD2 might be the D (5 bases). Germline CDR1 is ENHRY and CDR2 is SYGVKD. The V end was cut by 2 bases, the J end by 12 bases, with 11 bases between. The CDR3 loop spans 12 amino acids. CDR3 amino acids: CAISELGSRQFF. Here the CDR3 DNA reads TGTGCCATCAGTGAGCTTGGGAGTAGGCAGTTCTTC.

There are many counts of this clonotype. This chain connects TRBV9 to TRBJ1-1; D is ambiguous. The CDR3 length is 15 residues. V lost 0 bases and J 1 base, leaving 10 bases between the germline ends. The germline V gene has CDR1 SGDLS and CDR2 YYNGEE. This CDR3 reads CASSVEPAGNTEAFF. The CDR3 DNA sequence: TGTGCCAGCAGCGTAGAGCCGGCGGGGAACACTGAAGCTTTCTTT.

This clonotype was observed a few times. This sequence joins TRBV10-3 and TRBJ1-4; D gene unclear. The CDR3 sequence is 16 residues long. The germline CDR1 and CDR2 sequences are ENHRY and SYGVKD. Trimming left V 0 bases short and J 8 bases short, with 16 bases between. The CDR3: CAISESNPDLSEKLFF. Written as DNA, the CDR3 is TGTGCCATCAGTGAGTCGAACCCGGACCTTAGCGAAAAACTGTTTTTT.

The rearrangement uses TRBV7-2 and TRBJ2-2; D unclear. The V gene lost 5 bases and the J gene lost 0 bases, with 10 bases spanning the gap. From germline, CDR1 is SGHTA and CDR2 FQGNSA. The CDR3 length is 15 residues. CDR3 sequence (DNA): TGTGCCAGCAGCCCTGTGATTTCGAACACCGGGGAGCTGTTTTTT. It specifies CASSPVISNTGELFF.

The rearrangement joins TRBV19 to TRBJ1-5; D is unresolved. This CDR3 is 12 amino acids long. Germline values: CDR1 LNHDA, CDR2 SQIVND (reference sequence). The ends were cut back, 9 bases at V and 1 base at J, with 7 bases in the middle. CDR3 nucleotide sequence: TGTGCCAGCCAGAGGAGCAATCAGCCCCAGCATTTT. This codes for CASQRSNQPQHF.

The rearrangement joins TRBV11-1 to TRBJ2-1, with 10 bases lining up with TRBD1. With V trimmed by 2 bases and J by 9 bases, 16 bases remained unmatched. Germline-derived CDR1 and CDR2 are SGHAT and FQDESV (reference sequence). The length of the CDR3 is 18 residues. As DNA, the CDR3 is TGTGCCAGCAGCTTACGGGACAGGGGACAAAGACGGTCACTTGAGCAGTTCTTC. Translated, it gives CASSLRDRGQRRSLEQFF.